This T cell receptor beta chain comes out of a study of T cells in Graves' hyperthyroidism and ophthalmopathy. The diagnostic basis comprised clinical symptoms, serum thyroxine and TRAb, thyroid ultrasound and orbital computed tomography. TCR beta CDR3 regions were amplified from RNA. TCR CDR3 regions were first amplified by RT-PCR with HTBI primers. TCRdb reprocessed the multiplex PCR reads with MiXCR, giving one entry per CDR3 protein. The table records 660,000 or so distinct CDR3 sequences, over 40% of them present only once. V was pared by 5 bases and J by 6 bases, with 8 bases of the junction left unmatched. The CDR3 sequence is 14 residues long. The V gene's germline CDR1 is DFQATT and CDR2 SNEGSKA (reference sequence).

This receptor was obtained from an adult man with Graves' disease, either hyperthyroidism or ophthalmopathy (not recorded which). The V and J genes are TRBV20-1 and TRBJ2-5; the match to TRBD1 covers 11 bases. Sequencing was carried out using peripheral blood or thyroid tissue (not recorded which). The CDR3 is CSAVRDRGRKTQYF. DNA for the CDR3: TGCAGTGCTGTCCGGGACAGGGGGAGAAAGACCCAGTACTTC.